Listed below are T cell receptor beta chains from one sample, sequenced in a study of blood T cell repertoires in COVID-19. Libraries were prepared by immunoSEQ multiplex PCR; TCRdb keeps only in-frame clonotypes and omits some of them. The repertoire holds approximately 31,000 clones, with 65% to 90% as singletons. Sequencing was carried out using peripheral blood. The receptors originated from a man of 80 years or more with active COVID-19. Each CDR3 is given with its conserved first and last residue. D genes are given only for firm matches. Clone size appears in some rows only: once, few, many, or a class for an expanded clone.

d_gene,j_gene,v_gene,abundance,CDR3aa,CDR3nt
.,TRBJ1-2,TRBV5-6,.,CASSREEYGYTF,TGTGCCAGCAGCAGAGAGGAGTACGGCTACACCTTC
TRBD1,TRBJ1-2,TRBV9,.,CASSPRQGGYTF,TGTGCCAGCAGCCCCCGACAGGGTGGCTACACCTTC
.,TRBJ1-2,TRBV2,.,CASSELRVDGYTF,TGTGCCAGCAGTGAACTTCGGGTAGACGGCTACACCTTC
TRBD2,TRBJ2-2,TRBV4-2,.,CASSGGVENTGELFF,TGTGCCAGCAGCGGGGGGGTAGAGAACACCGGGGAGCTGTTTTTT
.,TRBJ2-1,TRBV3-1/TRBV3-2,once,CASSRGNREFF,TGTGCCAGCAGCCGAGGAAATCGGGAGTTCTTC
TRBD1,TRBJ2-2,TRBV7-2,.,CASSSGQVPTGELFF,TGTGCCAGCAGCTCAGGACAGGTCCCCACCGGGGAGCTGTTTTTT
TRBD1,TRBJ1-4,TRBV4-2,.,CASSQGDRDTNEKLFF,TGTGCCAGCAGCCAGGGGGACAGGGACACTAATGAAAAACTGTTTTTT
TRBD1,TRBJ1-5,TRBV6-5,.,CASRMGQGQNFEHF,TGTGCCAGCAGGATGGGACAGGGACAGAATTTTGAGCATTTT
TRBD1,TRBJ2-2,TRBV5-5,.,CASSWTGDGELFF,TGTGCCAGCAGCTGGACAGGGGACGGGGAGCTGTTTTTT
TRBD2,TRBJ2-5,TRBV28,.,CASSEGLAGPQETQYF,TGTGCCAGCAGTGAGGGACTAGCGGGGCCCCAAGAGACCCAGTACTTC
.,TRBJ2-5,TRBV10-3,.,CAISEGIGRGSGETQYF,TGTGCCATCAGTGAGGGGATAGGCAGGGGATCGGGAGAGACCCAGTACTTC
.,TRBJ2-5,TRBV5-4,.,CASSLGPGRGQETQYF,TGTGCCAGCAGCTTGGGGCCGGGCCGGGGGCAAGAGACCCAGTACTTC
.,TRBJ1-2,TRBV28,once,CASSLSSDGYTF,TGTGCCAGCAGTTTGAGTTCTGATGGCTACACCTTC
TRBD1,TRBJ1-2,TRBV27,.,CASSKMGQGSGSLANYGYTF,TGTGCCAGCAGTAAGATGGGACAGGGGAGTGGATCCCTAGCTAACTATGGCTACACCTTC
.,TRBJ2-3,TRBV5-1,.,CASSFLEGDTDTQYF,TGCGCCAGCAGCTTTTTGGAGGGCGACACAGATACGCAGTATTTT
.,TRBJ2-5,TRBV6-6,.,CASSFNFQETQYF,TGTGCCAGCAGTTTTAACTTCCAAGAGACCCAGTACTTC
TRBD1,TRBJ2-5,TRBV5-5,.,CASSLWLGQGTQETQYF,TGTGCCAGCAGCTTGTGGTTGGGACAGGGGACTCAAGAGACCCAGTACTTC
.,TRBJ2-1,TRBV6-6,.,CASRLLAGRSYNEQFF,TGTGCCAGCAGACTCCTGGCGGGGCGGTCCTACAATGAGCAGTTCTTC
.,TRBJ2-7,TRBV9,.,CASSPSQWQGSYEQYF,TGTGCCAGCAGCCCCAGCCAATGGCAGGGCTCCTACGAGCAGTACTTC
.,TRBJ2-1,TRBV18,.,CASSPRQDPPEQFF,TGTGCCAGCTCACCAAGGCAGGATCCCCCTGAGCAGTTCTTC
.,TRBJ2-7,TRBV3-1/TRBV3-2,.,CASSQDHRRTDAYEQYF,TGTGCCAGCAGCCAAGATCATCGTCGGACAGACGCCTACGAGCAGTACTTC
TRBD2,TRBJ2-1,TRBV11-2,.,CASSTWTSVTGEQFF,TGTGCCAGCAGCACTTGGACTAGTGTTACCGGAGAGCAGTTCTTC
.,TRBJ2-1,TRBV6-5,.,CASNRDTYNEQFF,TGTGCCAGCAACCGGGACACCTACAATGAGCAGTTCTTC
TRBD1,TRBJ2-7,TRBV15,.,CATSRDLRDRGPSKEYF,TGTGCCACCAGCAGAGATCTACGGGACAGGGGCCCATCCAAGGAGTACTTC
.,TRBJ2-2,TRBV5-4,.,CASSLDFVGGSTGELFF,TGTGCCAGCAGCTTGGACTTCGTGGGGGGTAGCACCGGGGAGCTGTTTTTT
.,TRBJ2-7,TRBV6-5,.,CASSRPIGGIYEQYF,TGTGCCAGCAGTCGTCCAATTGGGGGGATCTACGAGCAGTACTTC
TRBD1,TRBJ2-1,TRBV12-3/TRBV12-4,few,CASSLGDRGEQFF,TGTGCCAGCAGTTTAGGGGACAGGGGTGAGCAGTTCTTC
.,TRBJ2-6,TRBV5-5,.,CASSLRGRGPGANVLTF,TGTGCCAGCAGCTTGAGGGGTCGCGGACCTGGGGCCAACGTCCTGACTTTC
.,TRBJ1-2,TRBV4-1,.,CASSQGRGGYTF,TGCGCCAGCAGCCAAGGGAGGGGCGGCTACACCTTC
.,TRBJ2-3,TRBV9,.,CASSVSGPGDTQYF,TGTGCCAGCAGCGTTAGCGGACCGGGGGATACGCAGTATTTT
.,TRBJ2-4,TRBV2,.,CASRGRSGIQYF,TGTGCGAGCCGGGGTCGCTCCGGCATTCAGTACTTC
TRBD1,TRBJ1-2,TRBV10-3,.,CAISDGTGYGYTF,TGTGCCATCAGTGACGGGACAGGCTATGGCTACACCTTC
TRBD2,TRBJ2-5,TRBV6-4,.,CASRLTAASGGARETQYF,TGTGCCAGCAGACTTACGGCGGCTAGCGGGGGGGCGAGGGAGACCCAGTACTTC
TRBD1,TRBJ2-3,TRBV7-3,.,CASSRDRGTDTQYF,TGTGCCAGCAGCAGGGACAGGGGCACAGATACGCAGTATTTT
TRBD1,TRBJ1-1,TRBV19,.,CASSPGQSYGTEAFF,TGTGCCAGTAGCCCGGGACAGTCATATGGCACTGAAGCTTTCTTT
.,TRBJ2-2,TRBV7-3,.,CASSPGGLATYTGELFF,TGTGCCAGCAGCCCCGGAGGACTTGCAACCTACACCGGGGAGCTGTTTTTT
TRBD2,TRBJ2-3,TRBV7-2,.,CASRTSGGAVDTQYF,TGTGCCAGCAGGACTAGCGGGGGGGCGGTAGATACGCAGTATTTT
.,TRBJ1-2,TRBV10-3,.,CAISESRSGDYGYTF,TGTGCCATCAGTGAGAGCCGGTCGGGGGACTATGGCTACACCTTC
TRBD2,TRBJ2-7,TRBV7-2,.,CASSSTSGGTRQYF,TGTGCCAGCAGCTCGACTAGCGGGGGGACCAGGCAGTACTTC
.,TRBJ2-1,TRBV13,.,CASSLDRAYNEQFF,TGTGCCAGCAGCTTGGACAGAGCTTACAATGAGCAGTTCTTC
.,TRBJ1-2,TRBV6-7,.,CASSYAKPGHRGGYTF,TGTGCCAGCAGTTACGCGAAACCGGGACATCGAGGAGGCTACACCTTC
TRBD2,TRBJ2-3,TRBV6-5,.,CASSLSSGGNTQYF,TGTGCCAGCAGCCTGTCTAGCGGGGGCAATACGCAGTATTTT
.,TRBJ1-3,TRBV7-2,once,CASSTTRAVGNTIYF,TGTGCCAGCAGCACGACTCGCGCGGTCGGAAACACCATATATTTT
TRBD2,TRBJ2-3,TRBV7-2,few,CASSSALAGATDTQYF,TGTGCCAGCAGCTCCGCCCTAGCGGGCGCCACAGATACGCAGTATTTT
.,TRBJ2-5,TRBV7-3,.,CASSAPGVGETQYF,TGTGCCAGCAGCGCTCCAGGGGTGGGGGAGACCCAGTACTTC
TRBD1,TRBJ1-2,TRBV18,once,CASSPNRGDGYTF,TGTGCCAGCTCACCGAACAGGGGAGATGGCTACACCTTC
TRBD2,TRBJ2-7,TRBV4-2,.,CASSAQLAGGSYEQYF,TGTGCCAGCAGCGCCCAACTAGCGGGGGGGTCCTACGAGCAGTACTTC
TRBD1,TRBJ1-2,TRBV6-5,.,CASSFRTGVGYTF,TGTGCCAGCAGTTTTCGGACAGGGGTTGGCTACACCTTC